This passage covers 16 T cell receptor beta chains from one sample sequenced in a study of Ad26.COV2.S vaccination and SARS-CoV-2 variants. The method was immunoSEQ multiplex PCR; TCRdb's version includes in-frame clones alone and lacks a portion of them. The table includes about half a million clones, about nine tenths detected once. Specified treatment: around 19 received Ad26.COV2.S at low or high dose, single or two shots; 5 received placebo; per-sample allocation not given. It was on day 63 after the first vaccine or placebo injection that samples were taken. The specimen was peripheral blood, collected in a trial of Ad26.COV2.S vaccine versus placebo. Receptors originate from a person between 18 and 60 years old who received the Ad26.COV2.S COVID-19 vaccine or a placebo.

The rearrangement joins TRBV19 to TRBJ2-3; 10 nucleotides line up with TRBD2. V lost 3 bases to trimming and J lost 7 bases; unmatched junction nucleotides: 7. The CDR3 extends over 15 amino acids. Germline V lookup: CDR1 LNHDA, CDR2 SQIVND (reference sequence). Written as DNA, the CDR3 is TGTGCCAGTAGTATTGGGGGACTAGCGTCGTATACGCAGTATTTT. Translated, it gives CASSIGGLASYTQYF.

The chain has TRBV29-1 and TRBJ1-5; D call uncertain. The CDR3 spans 12 residues. Deletions cut 7 bases from V and 3 bases from J, with 10 bases between. Germline V gene data show CDR1 as SQVTM and CDR2 as ANQGSEA. This CDR3 reads CSAGWPNQPQHF. The CDR3 DNA sequence: TGCAGCGCTGGCTGGCCCAATCAGCCCCAGCATTTT.

This chain joins TRBV10-2 and TRBJ2-7; D is possibly TRBD1 or TRBD2 (5 bases each). V was shortened by 4 bases and J by 6 bases, with 13 bases between the two germline ends. Per germline, CDR1 WSHSY and CDR2 SAAADI. There are 13 residues in the CDR3. CDR3 coding DNA: TGCGCCAGCAGTGGACTACCGGGGCCCGAGCAGTACTTC. Its protein product is CASSGLPGPEQYF.

In its sample, this clone was seen many times. The gene calls are TRBV6-1 and TRBJ1-5; weak D call: TRBD1 (5 bases). V dropped 1 base and J dropped 2 bases, with 12 bases sitting between them. This CDR3 is built from 16 residues. Germline lookup yields CDR1 MNHNS and CDR2 SASEGT. The CDR3 DNA reads as TGTGCCAGCAGTGAAGGGGAGGGGATGGGCAATCAGCCCCAGCATTTT. Translated: CASSEGEGMGNQPQHF.

This sequence joins TRBV5-4 and TRBJ2-5; TRBD2 matches at 7 bases. Germline V lookup: CDR1 SGHNT, CDR2 YYREEE (reference sequence). CDR3 size: 14 residues. The J segment lost 5 bases and the V segment lost 2 bases, leaving 6 bases of the junction unmatched. CDR3 sequence (DNA): TGTGCCAGCAGCTTTAGCGGGCTGGGGGAGACCCAGTACTTC. Translation gives CASSFSGLGETQYF.

This sequence joins TRBV7-9 and TRBJ2-7; 8 nucleotides match TRBD1. The V gene end was trimmed by 4 bases and the J gene end by 2 bases; junction bases not matched to a gene: 13. Per germline, CDR1 SEHNR and CDR2 FQNEAQ (reference sequence). The length of the CDR3 is 17 residues. CDR3 in DNA: TGTGCCAGCAGCTCAAACGCCCGTGACAGGGGAGCCTACGAGCAGTACTTC. It specifies CASSSNARDRGAYEQYF.

The chain links TRBV18 to TRBJ2-1; D is ambiguous. Per germline, CDR1 KGHSH and CDR2 LQKENI. The CDR3 length is 13 residues. V lost 1 base and J 9 bases, leaving 10 bases between the germline ends. CDR3: CASSPLERIEQFF. For the CDR3, the DNA is TGTGCCAGCTCACCACTTGAAAGGATTGAGCAGTTCTTC.

The V call is TRBV27, the J call TRBJ2-1; TRBD2 matches at 8 bases. The V segment lost 0 bases and the J segment 4 bases; nucleotides outside the gene matches: 5. The CDR3 sequence is 16 residues long. Looked up from germline, CDR1 is MNHEY and CDR2 is SMNVEV (reference sequence). The CDR3 region has the DNA TGTGCCAGCAGTTTATCGGCGGGACTAGGGTACAATGAGCAGTTCTTC. Translation: CASSLSAGLGYNEQFF.

The V and J genes are TRBV19 and TRBJ1-6; 8 nucleotides line up with TRBD1. The CDR3 sequence is 17 residues long. Germline V gene lookup returns CDR1 LNHDA and CDR2 SQIVND (reference sequence). V trimming: 1 base; J trimming: 10 bases; junction bases outside the gene matches: 12. CDR3 sequence reads: CASSIGTGRLKGSPLHF. The CDR3 DNA reads as TGTGCCAGTAGTATAGGGACAGGGAGGTTGAAGGGCTCACCCCTCCACTTT.

This sequence joins TRBV6-1 and TRBJ2-7, with 12 bases fitting TRBD1. This CDR3 contains 15 residues. V lost 3 bases to trimming and J lost 6 bases; unmatched junction nucleotides: 6. Germline V lookup: CDR1 MNHNS, CDR2 SASEGT. CDR3 residues: CASSDPGTGGREQYF. The CDR3 DNA sequence: TGTGCCAGCAGTGACCCCGGGACAGGGGGCCGCGAGCAGTACTTC.

V is TRBV18 and J is TRBJ2-7, with 12 bases that match TRBD2. Germline V gene data show CDR1 as KGHSH and CDR2 as LQKENI. Trimming at V came to 5 bases and at J to 4 bases, leaving 3 bases not matched to a gene. The CDR3 length is 14 residues. The CDR3 sequence: CASSRTSGNYEQYF. CDR3 bases: TGTGCCAGCTCAAGGACTAGCGGGAATTACGAGCAGTACTTC.

The rearrangement uses TRBV28 and TRBJ2-7, with 10 bases lining up with TRBD1. Germline CDR1 reads MDHEN; CDR2 reads SYDVKM. The CDR3 extends over 15 amino acids. Losses at the gene ends were 6 bases for V and 4 bases for J; bases not matched to a gene: 9. The CDR3 loop reads CASSLPDRGGYEQYF. The CDR3 DNA reads TGTGCCAGCAGCTTACCGGACAGGGGGGGGTACGAGCAGTACTTC.

The V and J genes are TRBV7-2 and TRBJ2-7; either TRBD1 or TRBD2 may fit D (5 bases each). Germline V CDR1 and CDR2: SGHTA, FQGNSA. Trimming shortened V by 0 bases and J by 3 bases, and 12 bases separated the two germline ends. The CDR3 is made up of 15 amino acids. The CDR3 here is CASSLAPGPIYEQYF. CDR3 sequence (DNA): TGTGCCAGCAGCTTAGCGCCGGGACCCATCTACGAGCAGTACTTC.

The chain is built from TRBV5-1 and TRBJ1-1; TRBD1 matches 9 bases. V shed 3 bases and J 6 bases; nucleotides not matched to a gene: 6. The CDR3 totals 14 residues. CDR1 is SGHRS, CDR2 YFSETQ, per germline. Here the CDR3 DNA reads TGCGCCAGCAGCTGGAGGGACAGGGCGGCTGAAGCTTTCTTT. Translated: CASSWRDRAAEAFF.

The chain employs TRBV12-3 or TRBV12-4 and TRBJ1-4, with no clear D. The CDR3 is made up of 12 amino acids. The V and J ends lost 3 bases and 5 bases respectively, with 4 bases between them. Here the CDR3 DNA reads TGTGCCAGCAGTTTGGGGAATGAAAAACTGTTTTTT. As protein: CASSLGNEKLFF.

This chain uses TRBV5-4 with TRBJ2-7; 7 nucleotides match TRBD1. Germline assignment: CDR1 SGHNT and CDR2 YYREEE (reference sequence). The CDR3 runs to 14 residues. Trimming cost V 4 bases and J 7 bases; bases outside gene matches: 11. Written as DNA, the CDR3 is TGTGCCAGCAGCACCGGGACAGAAGAGAGGGAGCAGTACTTC. Translation gives CASSTGTEEREQYF.